The 31 T cell receptor beta chains below all came from one sample that was sequenced in a study of shared clonotypes between healthy human individuals (dated by TCRdb to between 2020 and 2021). Library preparation was by the immunoSEQ multiplex PCR assay. TCRdb obtained this table from immuneACCESS and retained in-frame rearrangements with V and J assigned. These tables miss some clones; where compared with another copy, unresolved V genes account for less than half of the shortfall, and the remainder is unexplained. Counted in this sample were about 2.3 million clones; 85% to 95% of them appeared once. 0.37% of the sample is held by the ten biggest clonotypes. What was sequenced was naive CD4+ T cells from PBMCs. Sample cell subset or site, as interpreted from the label and publication: CD45RA+ positively selected. These receptor sequences come from a man aged 18 to 30 in good health. Some clones in this sample may be carry-over from other donors' samples.

The J gene is TRBJ1-2, the V gene TRBV7-9; 8 bases match TRBD1. The CDR3 length is 16 residues. The germline gives CDR1 SEHNR, CDR2 FQNEAQ (reference sequence). V lost 4 bases and J lost 4; bases outside the gene matches: 11. CDR3 protein: CASSSSGTGSLYGYTF. The CDR3 DNA is TGTGCCAGCAGCTCCTCCGGGACAGGAAGCCTCTATGGCTACACCTTC.

This chain links TRBV6-5 with TRBJ2-7; 9 bases map to TRBD1. Germline CDR1 is MNHEY and CDR2 is SVGAGI. This CDR3 spans 15 amino acids. Trimming at V came to 4 bases and at J to 5 bases, leaving 9 bases not matched to a gene. In nucleotides, the CDR3 is TGTGCCAGCAGTTTTTACGGGACAGGGTCGGACGAGCAGTACTTC. Translated, it gives CASSFYGTGSDEQYF.

The V and J genes are TRBV5-4 and TRBJ1-5; 8 nucleotides match TRBD1. With 4 bases clipped from V and 7 bases from J, the junction kept 7 bases outside the gene matches. CDR1 is SGHNT and CDR2 is YYREEE in the germline V gene (reference sequence). This CDR3 comprises 14 residues. The CDR3 reads CASSVDRGGQPQHF. CDR3 bases: TGTGCCAGCAGCGTAGACAGGGGAGGCCAGCCCCAGCATTTT.

This chain uses TRBV4-2 with TRBJ2-2; maybe TRBD2 (5 bases). Trimming left V 0 bases short and J 3 bases short, with 17 bases between. This CDR3 comprises 18 residues. Germline-derived CDR1 and CDR2 are LGHNA and YNFKEQ. The CDR3 reads CASSQEGRGSSDTGELFF. Here the CDR3 DNA reads TGTGCCAGCAGCCAAGAAGGGCGAGGGAGTAGCGACACCGGGGAGCTGTTTTTT.

The rearrangement joins TRBV29-1 to TRBJ1-2, with D unclear. The CDR3 has 13 residues. The germline V gene has CDR1 SQVTM and CDR2 ANQGSEA. The V and J ends lost 4 bases and 4 bases respectively, with 13 bases between them. CDR3 amino acids: CSVVPPSGYGYTF. Written as DNA, the CDR3 is TGCAGCGTTGTACCCCCTTCGGGCTATGGCTACACCTTC.

V usage is TRBV9 and J usage is TRBJ2-5; tentative D call: TRBD2 (5 bases). CDR3 length: 16 residues. The germline V and J ends were trimmed by 0 bases and 7 bases, with 19 bases remaining between them. Germline V gene lookup returns CDR1 SGDLS and CDR2 YYNGEE. The CDR3 is CASSVAPKTTTGTQYF. The DNA for the CDR3 is TGTGCCAGCAGCGTAGCCCCAAAGACTACCACTGGGACCCAGTACTTC.

V gene TRBV10-3 combines with J gene TRBJ2-1; unclear D gene. V was trimmed by 4 bases and J by 6 bases, leaving 4 bases between them. The CDR3 has 11 amino acids. Germline loops: CDR1 ENHRY, CDR2 SYGVKD. CDR3 residues: CAISVRNEQFF. For the CDR3, the DNA is TGTGCCATCAGTGTTCGCAATGAGCAGTTCTTC.

The V call is TRBV7-8, the J call TRBJ1-2, with a weak D call TRBD1 (5 bases). Germline V gives CDR1 SGHVS, CDR2 FQNEAQ. CDR3 length: 15 residues. V dropped 5 bases and J dropped 3 bases, with 16 bases sitting between them. As DNA, the CDR3 is TGTGCCAGCAGCCCCCGGGGCAGTGAGTACTATGGCTACACCTTC. Encoded protein: CASSPRGSEYYGYTF.

This chain links TRBV5-1 with TRBJ2-1; D is ambiguous. CDR3 length equals 15 residues. Germline CDR1 reads SGHRS; CDR2 reads YFSETQ. The ends were cut back, 1 base at V and 2 bases at J, with 10 bases in the middle. The CDR3 region is CASSLQQRPYNEQFF. The CDR3 DNA reads as TGCGCCAGCAGCTTGCAACAGCGCCCCTACAATGAGCAGTTCTTC. Full variable domain (outside the CDR3, taken from reference TRBV5-1 and TRBJ2-1): KAGVTQTPRYLIKTRGQQVTLSCSPISGHRSVSWYQQTPGQGLQFLFEYFSETQRNKGNFPGRFSGRQFSNSRSEMNVSTLELGDSALYLCASSLQQRPYNEQFFGPGTRLTVL.

The chain couples TRBV7-2 to TRBJ2-1; maybe TRBD2 (6 bases). The CDR3 runs to 13 residues. With 4 bases removed from V and 4 bases from J, the gap between germline ends came to 8 bases. Germline V gives CDR1 SGHTA, CDR2 FQGNSA. The DNA for the CDR3 is TGTGCCAGCAGCTGGGGGGATTACAATGAGCAGTTCTTC. Translation: CASSWGDYNEQFF.

This sequence joins TRBV5-6 and TRBJ1-1; tentative D call: TRBD1 (5 bases). CDR3 size: 19 residues. Germline loops: CDR1 SGHDT, CDR2 YYEEEE. The ends were cut back, 0 bases at V and 0 bases at J, with 21 bases in the middle. Here the CDR3 DNA reads TGTGCCAGCAGCTTGGGAGTCCGGCCAGGGTGGGGGATGAACACTGAAGCTTTCTTT. Its translation is CASSLGVRPGWGMNTEAFF.

The chain is built from TRBV19 and TRBJ1-3; unclear D gene. CDR1 is LNHDA, CDR2 SQIVND, per germline (reference sequence). V lost 6 bases to trimming and J lost 2 bases, with 8 bases between them. The CDR3 is 13 residues long. The CDR3 loop reads CASRLSPGNTIYF. In DNA, the CDR3 is TGTGCCAGTAGGCTGAGTCCTGGAAACACCATATATTTT.

The chain has TRBV30 and TRBJ2-1; the D call may be TRBD1 or TRBD2 (5 bases each). The V gene's germline CDR1 is GTSNPN and CDR2 SVGIG (reference sequence). V lost 5 bases and J lost 0, with 8 bases in between. CDR3 size: 13 residues. The CDR3 loop is CAWARGSYNEQFF. DNA for the CDR3: TGTGCCTGGGCGAGGGGCTCCTACAATGAGCAGTTCTTC.

The chain recombines TRBV30 with TRBJ2-5; D is ambiguous. The ends were cut back, 0 bases at V and 5 bases at J, with 7 bases in the middle. The germline V gene has CDR1 GTSNPN and CDR2 SVGIG (reference sequence). The CDR3 covers 12 residues. This CDR3 is CAWSVRLETQYF. The CDR3 DNA follows: TGTGCCTGGAGTGTACGATTGGAGACCCAGTACTTC.

V usage is TRBV5-1 and J usage is TRBJ2-1, with 13 bases fitting TRBD2. Trimming cost V 4 bases and J 7 bases; bases outside gene matches: 17. Germline CDR1 SGHRS, CDR2 YFSETQ. The CDR3 length is 19 residues. CDR3 in DNA: TGCGCCAGCAGCCCCGGGACTAGCGGGATTGGGGTATCGAGGAATGAGCAGTTCTTC. Amino acids: CASSPGTSGIGVSRNEQFF.

A note on this clone: Other DNA sequences within the sample encode an identical CDR3. The chain links TRBV27 to TRBJ2-7; 10 bases line up with TRBD2. There are 15 residues in the CDR3. Trimming removed 4 bases from V and 0 bases from J; junction bases left unmatched: 3. CDR1 and CDR2 from the germline V gene are MNHEY and SMNVEV (reference sequence). In DNA, the CDR3 is TGTGCCAGCAGTTCTCCTAGCGGGGGCTCCTACGAGCAGTACTTC. It specifies CASSSPSGGSYEQYF.

The chain recombines TRBV14 with TRBJ2-1; 9 positions match TRBD1. CDR1 and CDR2 from the germline V gene are SGHDN and FVKESK. This CDR3 has 16 residues. V was pared by 4 bases and J by 6 bases, with 10 bases of the junction left unmatched. The CDR3 coding sequence is TGTGCCAGCAGCCCCGTGGGGGACAGGGCCCTCAATGAGCAGTTCTTC. Its translation is CASSPVGDRALNEQFF.

The V and J genes are TRBV28 and TRBJ2-3, with D perhaps matching TRBD1 or TRBD2 (5 bases each). This CDR3 comprises 13 residues. V was pared by 11 bases and J by 0 bases, with 12 bases between. Germline V gives CDR1 MDHEN, CDR2 SYDVKM. The CDR3 sequence is CALSGGSTDTQYF. The CDR3 DNA is TGTGCCCTCTCTGGGGGTAGCACAGATACGCAGTATTTT.

V and J are TRBV7-3 and TRBJ2-1; TRBD1 or TRBD2 may be the D gene (5 bases each). Germline V gene lookup returns CDR1 SGHTA and CDR2 FQGTGA. The CDR3 extends over 13 amino acids. V lost 5 bases, J lost 3 bases, and 8 bases lay in between. The CDR3 loop is CASSRDDYNEQFF. The CDR3 coding sequence is TGTGCCAGCAGCAGGGACGACTACAATGAGCAGTTCTTC. The entire variable domain, with the rest obtained from reference TRBV7-3 and TRBJ2-1, is as follows: GAGVSQTPSNKVTEKGKYVELRCDPISGHTALYWYRQSLGQGPEFLIYFQGTGAADDSGLPNDRFFAVRPEGSVSTLKIQRTERGDSAVYLCASSRDDYNEQFFGPGTRLTVL.

A remark on this clone: Different DNA sequences within this sample yield the same CDR3. The chain couples TRBV5-1 to TRBJ2-7, with TRBD2 identical over 11 bases. Germline V gene data show CDR1 as SGHRS and CDR2 as YFSETQ. CDR3 length: 16 residues. V lost 0 bases and J lost 0; bases outside the gene matches: 2. The CDR3 spells CASSLGGTSGSYEQYF. The DNA of the CDR3 is TGCGCCAGCAGCTTGGGTGGGACTAGCGGCTCCTACGAGCAGTACTTC. Looking up the rest from reference TRBV5-1 and TRBJ2-7 gives the full variable domain: KAGVTQTPRYLIKTRGQQVTLSCSPISGHRSVSWYQQTPGQGLQFLFEYFSETQRNKGNFPGRFSGRQFSNSRSEMNVSTLELGDSALYLCASSLGGTSGSYEQYFGPGTRLTVT.

The chain is built from TRBV25-1 and TRBJ2-3; TRBD2 matches 8 bases. CDR1 and CDR2 (germline): MGHDK, SYGVNS. The CDR3 totals 14 residues. The V gene end was trimmed by 5 bases and the J gene end by 6 bases; junction bases not matched to a gene: 7. CDR3 residues: CASSKAGAEDTQYF. The DNA of the CDR3 is TGTGCCAGCAGTAAAGCGGGAGCCGAGGATACGCAGTATTTT.

This chain connects TRBV28 to TRBJ2-7; possibly TRBD2 for D (5 bases). This CDR3 spans 12 amino acids. Germline-derived CDR1 and CDR2 are MDHEN and SYDVKM. Between the trimmed V and J ends, which lost 6 bases and 3 bases, there was a span of 9 bases. This CDR3 is CASSGVRYEQYF. The DNA of the CDR3 is TGTGCCAGCAGCGGGGTCCGCTACGAGCAGTACTTC. Using reference TRBV28 and TRBJ2-7 for the parts outside the CDR3, the full variable domain is DVKVTQSSRYLVKRTGEKVFLECVQDMDHENMFWYRQDPGLGLRLIYFSYDVKMKEKGDIPEGYSVSREKKERFSLILESASTNQTSMYLCASSGVRYEQYFGPGTRLTVT.

V is TRBV7-8 and J is TRBJ2-7, with a tentative D call TRBD2 (6 bases). The CDR3 sequence is 18 residues long. The germline gives CDR1 SGHVS, CDR2 FQNEAQ. The V end lost 2 bases, the J end lost 3 bases, and 23 bases lay between the germline ends. The CDR3 nucleotides read TGTGCCAGCAGCTTACCGCTTCGGTTGGTGGGAGGAAACTACGAGCAGTACTTC. Protein sequence: CASSLPLRLVGGNYEQYF. Full variable domain (rest looked up from reference TRBV7-8 and TRBJ2-7): GAGVSQSPRYKVAKRGQDVALRCDPISGHVSLFWYQQALGQGPEFLTYFQNEAQLDKSGLPSDRFFAERPEGSVSTLKIQRTQQEDSAVYLCASSLPLRLVGGNYEQYFGPGTRLTVT.

This clone occurred a few times. The gene calls are TRBV7-9 and TRBJ1-5; D gene ambiguous. This CDR3 has 13 residues. The V gene's germline CDR1 is SEHNR and CDR2 FQNEAQ (reference sequence). Trimming left V 5 bases short and J 4 bases short, with 9 bases between. CDR3 nucleotides: TGTGCCAGCAGCCCCTTTGGGAATCAGCCCCAGCATTTT. Residues: CASSPFGNQPQHF. The whole variable domain, remainder taken from reference TRBV7-9 and TRBJ1-5, is DTGVSQNPRHKITKRGQNVTFRCDPISEHNRLYWYRQTLGQGPEFLTYFQNEAQLEKSRLLSDRFSAERPKGSFSTLEIQRTEQGDSAMYLCASSPFGNQPQHFGDGTRLSIL.

The chain joins TRBV28 to TRBJ2-5, with 10 positions matching TRBD2. Unmatched junction bases numbered 12, after V lost 8 bases and J lost 3 bases. Germline CDR1 reads MDHEN; CDR2 reads SYDVKM. The CDR3 contains 16 residues. Here the CDR3 reads CASGRGTGLAEETQYF. As DNA, the CDR3 is TGTGCCAGCGGCCGTGGTACTGGACTAGCGGAAGAGACCCAGTACTTC. Full variable domain (missing parts from reference TRBV28 and TRBJ2-5): DVKVTQSSRYLVKRTGEKVFLECVQDMDHENMFWYRQDPGLGLRLIYFSYDVKMKEKGDIPEGYSVSREKKERFSLILESASTNQTSMYLCASGRGTGLAEETQYFGPGTRLLVL.

V is TRBV7-9 and J is TRBJ1-3; weak D call: TRBD1 (5 bases). Germline-derived CDR1 and CDR2 are SEHNR and FQNEAQ (reference sequence). Trimming cost V 5 bases and J 2 bases, with 13 bases left between them. This CDR3 has 15 amino acids. The CDR3 bases are TGTGCCAGCAGCCCCCAGGGAGCAACTGGAAACACCATATATTTT. It specifies CASSPQGATGNTIYF.

The chain employs TRBV5-6 and TRBJ1-2; perhaps TRBD1 as D (6 bases). CDR1 is SGHDT and CDR2 is YYEEEE in the germline V gene. V lost 0 bases and J 7 bases, leaving 13 bases between the germline ends. CDR3 size: 14 residues. CDR3 residues: CASSLEQGGLGYTF. The CDR3, as DNA: TGTGCCAGCAGCTTGGAGCAAGGGGGACTTGGCTACACCTTC.

V and J are TRBV7-8 and TRBJ1-1; unclear D gene. V lost 3 bases to trimming and J lost 3 bases, with 11 bases between them. This CDR3 spans 14 amino acids. CDR1 SGHVS and CDR2 FQNEAQ come from the germline V gene. The DNA of the CDR3 is TGTGCCAGCAGCTTGGGCAGAGGTGACACTGAAGCTTTCTTT. Translating it yields CASSLGRGDTEAFF.

V gene TRBV7-6 combines with J gene TRBJ2-7; 11 nucleotides align to TRBD1. Germline CDR1 and CDR2: SGHVS and FNYEAQ. J gave up 5 bases and V 5 bases, and 5 bases lay outside the gene matches. This CDR3 is 14 amino acids long. CDR3 DNA sequence: TGTGCCAGCAGCCCCGGGACAGGGGGTGACGAGCAGTACTTC. This sequence encodes CASSPGTGGDEQYF.

This chain uses TRBV4-3 with TRBJ1-1; D unresolved. This CDR3 is 14 amino acids long. Trimming took off 6 bases at V and 1 base at J, with 12 bases between the two ends. Germline V gene data show CDR1 as LGHNA and CDR2 as YSLEER. In DNA, the CDR3 is TGCGCCAGCAGTCTCGGTCGGGAGAACACTGAAGCTTTCTTT. It encodes CASSLGRENTEAFF.

The genes are TRBV28 and TRBJ2-6, with D unclear. The CDR3 totals 15 residues. Germline CDR1 and CDR2: MDHEN and SYDVKM. V lost 1 base, J lost 0 bases, and 4 bases lay in between. CDR3 amino acids: CASSLSASGANVLTF. The CDR3 bases are TGTGCCAGCAGTTTATCGGCCTCTGGGGCCAACGTCCTGACTTTC.